What follows are 32 T cell receptor beta chains derived from one specimen sequenced in a study of cytomegalovirus exposure and HLA in healthy donors. Only in-frame clones appear in the TCRdb table, and some are missing; sequencing was by immunoSEQ multiplex PCR. The sample yields over 150,000 clones, roughly nine tenths seen once. Sequencing was carried out using PBMCs. Every receptor here comes from a woman younger than 45 in good health and CMV-seronegative.

In this sample, this clone turned up once. The rearrangement uses TRBV28 and TRBJ1-4; the D gene is possibly TRBD1 (5 bases). Germline CDR1 and CDR2: MDHEN and SYDVKM. The CDR3 has 11 amino acids. Trimming removed 10 bases from V and 11 bases from J, with 14 bases in between. CDR3 sequence (DNA): TGTGCCACCTCGGTGGGGGGGAAACTGTTTTTT. It is translated as CATSVGGKLFF.

The V and J genes are TRBV27 and TRBJ1-1; a weak D match, TRBD1 (5 bases). CDR1 and CDR2 from the germline V gene are MNHEY and SMNVEV (reference sequence). The CDR3 covers 19 residues. V lost 5 bases and J 5 bases, leaving 30 bases between the germline ends. The CDR3 here is CASSPESGPMPRRLTEAFF. CDR3 coding DNA: TGTGCCAGCAGTCCAGAATCGGGACCGATGCCTCGAAGGCTAACTGAAGCTTTCTTT.

The V and J genes are TRBV7-2 and TRBJ2-2; 10 positions agree with TRBD2. The CDR3 is 15 residues long. The V gene's germline CDR1 is SGHTA and CDR2 FQGNSA. Unmatched junction bases numbered 7, after V lost 5 bases and J lost 7 bases. CDR3 residues: CASSRAGGHVGELFF. The CDR3 DNA reads as TGTGCCAGCAGCCGAGCGGGGGGGCATGTCGGGGAGCTGTTTTTT.

The V gene is TRBV27, the J gene TRBJ2-7; 7 positions match TRBD1. The J segment lost 2 bases and the V segment lost 6 bases, leaving 13 bases of the junction unmatched. The CDR3 covers 16 residues. Germline V gene lookup returns CDR1 MNHEY and CDR2 SMNVEV (reference sequence). CDR3 sequence (DNA): TGTGCCAGCAGGATGACCCGGACAGGCGATACCTACGAGCAGTACTTC. Amino acids: CASRMTRTGDTYEQYF.

V gene TRBV6-5 combines with J gene TRBJ2-5; perhaps TRBD2 as D (6 bases). The V gene lost 6 bases and the J gene lost 5 bases, with 19 bases spanning the gap. Germline lookup yields CDR1 MNHEY and CDR2 SVGAGI. The CDR3 spans 15 residues. This CDR3 is CASSSLSGGHETQYF. The CDR3, as DNA: TGTGCCAGCAGCTCCCTATCTGGAGGGCACGAGACCCAGTACTTC.

The J gene is TRBJ1-2, the V gene TRBV29-1, with unresolved D. The CDR3 runs to 10 residues. Trimming took off 3 bases at V and 7 bases at J, with 6 bases between the two ends. Germline loops: CDR1 SQVTM, CDR2 ANQGSEA. CDR3 region: CSVDISGYTF. The DNA of the CDR3 is TGCAGCGTTGATATCTCTGGCTACACCTTC.

The rearrangement joins TRBV7-6 to TRBJ2-2; the D is unclear. From germline, CDR1 is SGHVS and CDR2 FNYEAQ. CDR3 length: 16 residues. Between the trimmed V and J ends, which lost 5 bases and 3 bases, there was a span of 16 bases. This chain's CDR3 is CASSPVGSFDTGELFF. The CDR3 coding sequence is TGTGCCAGCAGCCCCGTGGGATCTTTTGACACCGGGGAGCTGTTTTTT.

The chain couples TRBV5-8 to TRBJ2-1, with 8 bases fitting TRBD1. CDR3 length: 15 residues. Germline V gene data show CDR1 as SGHTS and CDR2 as YDEGEE. Trimming removed 0 bases from V and 7 bases from J; junction bases left unmatched: 6. The CDR3 region is CASSLGQGMMNEQFF. For the CDR3, the DNA is TGTGCCAGCAGCTTGGGACAGGGGATGATGAATGAGCAGTTCTTC.

The chain employs TRBV5-8 and TRBJ1-2; D unclear. Germline V lookup: CDR1 SGHTS, CDR2 YDEGEE. The CDR3 has 13 amino acids. V was clipped by 0 bases and J by 3 bases, with 6 bases between them. In DNA, the CDR3 is TGTGCCAGCAGCTTGGGCGGGGACTATGGCTACACCTTC. It yields the protein CASSLGGDYGYTF.

This chain links TRBV5-4 with TRBJ2-5, with D possibly being TRBD1 (5 bases). Germline values: CDR1 SGHNT, CDR2 YYREEE (reference sequence). The CDR3 has 15 residues. Trimming left V 0 bases short and J 2 bases short, with 11 bases between. CDR3 DNA sequence: TGTGCCAGCAGCTTGGTTCGTACAGGTCAAGAGACCCAGTACTTC. Translated: CASSLVRTGQETQYF.

The V call is TRBV28, the J call TRBJ1-4, with 7 bases matching TRBD1. The germline V gene has CDR1 MDHEN and CDR2 SYDVKM. The CDR3 consists of 13 residues. The V and J ends lost 5 bases and 7 bases, in that order; junction bases with no gene match: 4. The DNA of the CDR3 is TGTGCCAGCAGTAGACAGGGAACTGAAAAACTGTTTTTT. Amino acids: CASSRQGTEKLFF. The entire variable domain, with the rest obtained from reference TRBV28 and TRBJ1-4, is as follows: DVKVTQSSRYLVKRTGEKVFLECVQDMDHENMFWYRQDPGLGLRLIYFSYDVKMKEKGDIPEGYSVSREKKERFSLILESASTNQTSMYLCASSRQGTEKLFFGSGTQLSVL.

The chain combines TRBV6-1 with TRBJ1-5; D gene ambiguous. Germline V gives CDR1 MNHNS, CDR2 SASEGT. This CDR3 has 15 residues. The V end was cut by 0 bases, the J end by 5 bases, with 11 bases between. The CDR3 DNA sequence: TGTGCCAGCAGTGAAGCTGCTTCAAGCCATCAGCCCCAGCATTTT. Protein: CASSEAASSHQPQHF.

The J gene is TRBJ2-7, the V gene TRBV6-6, with 8 bases matching TRBD2. V shed 6 bases, J shed 0 bases, and the junction held 10 bases outside the gene matches. This CDR3 is 16 amino acids long. CDR1 is MNHNY and CDR2 is SVGAGI in the germline V gene (reference sequence). DNA for the CDR3: TGTGCCAGCAGCCTGACTAGCGCGTGGAGCTCCTACGAGCAGTACTTC. Its protein product is CASSLTSAWSSYEQYF.

This chain uses TRBV6-1 with TRBJ2-4; tentative D call: TRBD2 (6 bases). V was pared by 1 base and J by 10 bases, with 8 bases between. Germline V gives CDR1 MNHNS, CDR2 SASEGT. The length of the CDR3 is 12 residues. CDR3 region: CASSEGGLIQYF. CDR3 bases: TGTGCCAGCAGTGAAGGGGGACTTATTCAGTACTTC.

This rearrangement joins TRBV4-1 to TRBJ2-7, with 7 bases that match TRBD2. V was pared by 1 base and J by 3 bases, with 6 bases of the junction left unmatched. The CDR3 has 15 residues. Looked up from germline, CDR1 is MGHRA and CDR2 is YSYEKL. The CDR3 bases are TGCGCCAGCAGCCAAGGACGCGGGAGAGGCTACGAGCAGTACTTC. Translated: CASSQGRGRGYEQYF.

The chain couples TRBV27 to TRBJ2-5; 9 nucleotides agree with TRBD2. Germline CDR1 and CDR2: MNHEY and SMNVEV (reference sequence). The CDR3 is 16 amino acids. The V and J ends lost 2 bases and 5 bases, in that order; junction bases with no gene match: 9. CDR3 bases: TGTGCCAGCAGTTTAAAAAAGCGGGGGGCCGGGGAGACCCAGTACTTC. Its protein product is CASSLKKRGAGETQYF.

This sequence joins TRBV2 and TRBJ2-1; tentatively, D is TRBD2 (6 bases). V dropped 3 bases and J dropped 6 bases, with 18 bases sitting between them. CDR1 and CDR2 (germline): SNHLY, FYNNEI. CDR3 length: 16 amino acids. The DNA for the CDR3 is TGTGCCAGCAGTGATTCGGAACGGGGGATTAGCAATGAGCAGTTCTTC. It encodes CASSDSERGISNEQFF.

The chain couples TRBV27 to TRBJ1-4; unclear D gene. Trimming removed 2 bases at V and 0 bases at J, with 7 bases between. From germline, CDR1 is MNHEY and CDR2 SMNVEV (reference sequence). The CDR3 spans 15 residues. Here the CDR3 DNA reads TGTGCCAGCAGTTTAAACTTCGCAACTAATGAAAAACTGTTTTTT. This translates into CASSLNFATNEKLFF.

This clone was counted ten times or more. The chain couples TRBV5-1 to TRBJ1-1; no firm D call. The CDR3 runs to 14 residues. Germline assignment: CDR1 SGHRS and CDR2 YFSETQ. V shed 4 bases and J shed 1 base, with 11 bases lying between them. This CDR3 is CASSMDMGNTEAFF. In DNA, the CDR3 is TGCGCCAGCAGCATGGATATGGGGAACACTGAAGCTTTCTTT. Complete variable domain (other parts from reference TRBV5-1 and TRBJ1-1): KAGVTQTPRYLIKTRGQQVTLSCSPISGHRSVSWYQQTPGQGLQFLFEYFSETQRNKGNFPGRFSGRQFSNSRSEMNVSTLELGDSALYLCASSMDMGNTEAFFGQGTRLTVV.

V gene TRBV28 combines with J gene TRBJ2-5, with a weak D call TRBD2 (6 bases). V was pared by 4 bases and J by 2 bases, with 17 bases between. Looked up from germline, CDR1 is MDHEN and CDR2 is SYDVKM. The CDR3 length is 16 residues. This chain's CDR3 is CASSSLLAMIQETQYF. Written as DNA, the CDR3 is TGTGCCAGCAGTTCCCTGCTAGCGATGATACAAGAGACCCAGTACTTC.

The chain recombines TRBV7-2 with TRBJ1-1; 10 bases map to TRBD1. V shed 7 bases, J shed 3 bases, and the junction held 11 bases outside the gene matches. CDR1 and CDR2 from the germline V gene are SGHTA and FQGNSA. The CDR3 spans 16 residues. As DNA, the CDR3 is TGTGCCAGCAACTCCCCGGGACAGGGGAGGGACACTGAAGCTTTCTTT. Translated: CASNSPGQGRDTEAFF.

V and J are TRBV23-1 and TRBJ2-3, with D maybe TRBD2 (6 bases). TRBV23-1 has ORF status, its function being uncertain. Trimming removed 2 bases from V and 4 bases from J, with 16 bases in between. This CDR3 comprises 16 residues. The CDR3 nucleotides read TGCGCCAGCAGTCAAGGATCGGGGGAGATTTCAGATACGCAGTATTTT. Its translation is CASSQGSGEISDTQYF.

This chain links TRBV27 with TRBJ1-2; 10 bases agree with TRBD1. The CDR3 sequence is 15 residues long. V gave up 3 bases and J gave up 10 bases; unmatched junction bases: 11. Germline CDR1 and CDR2: MNHEY and SMNVEV (reference sequence). This CDR3 reads CASSFATGGLLDYTF. DNA of the CDR3: TGTGCCAGCAGTTTTGCGACAGGGGGCCTACTCGACTACACCTTC.

The V and J genes are TRBV19 and TRBJ1-5; maybe TRBD1 (6 bases). Germline assignment: CDR1 LNHDA and CDR2 SQIVND (reference sequence). V was shortened by 0 bases and J by 7 bases, with 16 bases between the two germline ends. The CDR3 spans 16 residues. The CDR3 DNA reads TGTGCCAGTAGTATAGATCGCAGGGGTCTAAGCCAGCCCCAGCATTTT. This gives the protein CASSIDRRGLSQPQHF.

This sequence joins TRBV5-4 and TRBJ1-3; no clear D gene. From germline, CDR1 is SGHNT and CDR2 YYREEE (reference sequence). V gave up 0 bases and J gave up 4 bases, with 11 bases separating them. CDR3 length: 15 residues. The CDR3 DNA sequence: TGTGCCAGCAGCTTGGGACTCGGTGCGGGAAACACCATATATTTT. Its protein product is CASSLGLGAGNTIYF.

V usage is TRBV7-8 and J usage is TRBJ1-1; 10 positions match TRBD1. V lost 5 bases, J lost 4 bases, and 1 base stayed unmatched. CDR3 length equals 13 residues. Per germline, CDR1 SGHVS and CDR2 FQNEAQ. As DNA, the CDR3 is TGTGCCAGCAGCCGGACAGGGGGCACTGAAGCTTTCTTT. This gives the protein CASSRTGGTEAFF.

The V gene is TRBV4-2, the J gene TRBJ1-6; the match to TRBD1 covers 7 bases. Per the germline V gene, CDR1 is LGHNA and CDR2 is YNFKEQ. This CDR3 has 17 residues. V was pared by 3 bases and J by 5 bases, with 10 bases of the junction left unmatched. The CDR3 nucleotides read TGTGCCAGCAGCCAGCCGATCGACAGGGCCGATAATTCACCCCTCCACTTT. Translating it yields CASSQPIDRADNSPLHF.

Turning to this clone: This specimen includes other DNA sequences encoding the same CDR3. The V call is TRBV10-3, the J call TRBJ2-2; TRBD2 might be the D (5 bases). Trimming removed 2 bases from V and 3 bases from J, with 7 bases in between. Germline V gene sequence: CDR1 ENHRY, CDR2 SYGVKD. CDR3 length equals 14 residues. The CDR3 is CAISEGRDTGELFF. DNA for the CDR3: TGTGCCATCAGTGAGGGGCGGGACACCGGGGAGCTGTTTTTT.

As DNA, the CDR3 is TGTGCCAGCAGTTACGAGGGACAGGGAAGGATCAATGGCTACACCTTC. Residues: CASSYEGQGRINGYTF. The J gene is TRBJ1-2, the V gene TRBV6-5; 9 positions agree with TRBD1. Germline trimming cut 2 bases from V and 6 bases from J; bases unmatched to any gene: 10. This CDR3 spans 16 amino acids. Germline CDR1 reads MNHEY; CDR2 reads SVGAGI.

By share, this clone ranks as medium-sized. The J gene is TRBJ2-3, the V gene TRBV6-4; 12 nucleotides line up with TRBD2. The CDR3 covers 15 residues. CDR1 is MRHNA and CDR2 is SNTAGT in the germline V gene. J was trimmed by 3 bases and V by 5 bases; bases with no gene match: 3. The CDR3 is CASSLTSGGTDTQYF. Written as DNA, the CDR3 is TGTGCCAGCAGTTTGACTAGCGGGGGAACAGATACGCAGTATTTT.

This clone was counted once. The J gene is TRBJ2-3, the V gene TRBV27; D unresolved. The V and J ends lost 4 bases and 1 base respectively, with 9 bases between them. Germline CDR1 MNHEY, CDR2 SMNVEV (reference sequence). The CDR3 is 14 residues long. The CDR3 region has the DNA TGTGCCAGCAGTTCCGCTGGCGGCACAGATACGCAGTATTTT. Residues: CASSSAGGTDTQYF.

The rearrangement links TRBV27 to TRBJ2-2; D tentatively reads TRBD1 or TRBD2 (5 bases each). Trimming removed 4 bases from V and 3 bases from J, with 12 bases in between. Germline loops: CDR1 MNHEY, CDR2 SMNVEV (reference sequence). The CDR3 consists of 15 residues. The CDR3 region is CASSSKQDYTGELFF. CDR3 bases: TGTGCCAGCAGTTCCAAACAGGACTACACCGGGGAGCTGTTTTTT.